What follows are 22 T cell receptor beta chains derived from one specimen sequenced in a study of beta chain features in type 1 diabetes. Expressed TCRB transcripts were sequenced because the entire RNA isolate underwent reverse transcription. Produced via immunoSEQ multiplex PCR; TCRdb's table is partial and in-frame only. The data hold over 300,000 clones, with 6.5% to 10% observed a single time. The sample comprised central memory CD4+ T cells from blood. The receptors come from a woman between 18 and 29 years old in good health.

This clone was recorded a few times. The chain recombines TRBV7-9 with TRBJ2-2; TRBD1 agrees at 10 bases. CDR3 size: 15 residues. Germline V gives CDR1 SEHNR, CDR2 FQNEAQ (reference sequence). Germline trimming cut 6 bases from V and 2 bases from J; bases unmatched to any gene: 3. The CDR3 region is CASRGQGSNTGELFF. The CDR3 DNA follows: TGTGCCAGCAGGGGACAGGGGTCCAACACCGGGGAGCTGTTTTTT.

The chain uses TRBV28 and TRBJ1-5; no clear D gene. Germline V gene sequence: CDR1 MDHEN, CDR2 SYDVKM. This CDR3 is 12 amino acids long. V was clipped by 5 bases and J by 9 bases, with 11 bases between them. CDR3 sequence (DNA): TGTGCCAGCAGTACACAAAGGTTGCCCCAGCATTTT. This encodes CASSTQRLPQHF.

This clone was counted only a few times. The DNA of the CDR3 is TGTGCCAGCGGAGGCAGGGTAACGAACACCGGGGAGCTGTTTTTT. Translation: CASGGRVTNTGELFF. This chain uses TRBV2 with TRBJ2-2; D is possibly TRBD1 or TRBD2 (5 bases each). CDR3 length: 15 residues. Germline CDR1 and CDR2: SNHLY and FYNNEI. The ends were cut back, 8 bases at V and 0 bases at J, with 13 bases in the middle.

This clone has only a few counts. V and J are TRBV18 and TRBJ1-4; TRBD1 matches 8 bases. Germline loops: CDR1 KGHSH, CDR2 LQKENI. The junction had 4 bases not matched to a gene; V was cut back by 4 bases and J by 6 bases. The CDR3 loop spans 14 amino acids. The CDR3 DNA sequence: TGTGCCAGCTCACTTGGACAGGGCCATGAAAAACTGTTTTTT. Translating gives CASSLGQGHEKLFF.

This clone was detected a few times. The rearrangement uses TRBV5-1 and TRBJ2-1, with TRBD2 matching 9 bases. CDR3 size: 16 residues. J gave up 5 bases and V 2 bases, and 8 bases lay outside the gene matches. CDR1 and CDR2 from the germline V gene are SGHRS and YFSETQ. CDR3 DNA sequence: TGCGCCAGCAGCTTTGGCGGGAGGGCCGGGAACAATGAGCAGTTCTTC. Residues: CASSFGGRAGNNEQFF.

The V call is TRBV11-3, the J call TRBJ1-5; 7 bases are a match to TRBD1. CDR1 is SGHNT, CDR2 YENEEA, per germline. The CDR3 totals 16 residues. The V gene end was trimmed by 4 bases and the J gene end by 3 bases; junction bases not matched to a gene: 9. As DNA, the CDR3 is TGTGCCAGCAGCTCGGGGGGACAGTCGTTCAATCAGCCCCAGCATTTT. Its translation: CASSSGGQSFNQPQHF.

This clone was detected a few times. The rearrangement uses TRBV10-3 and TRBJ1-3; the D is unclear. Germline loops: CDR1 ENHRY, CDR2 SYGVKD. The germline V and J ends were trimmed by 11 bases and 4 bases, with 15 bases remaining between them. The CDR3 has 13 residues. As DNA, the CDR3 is TGTGCCTCCGCCTTAGCTGGGGGAAACACCATATATTTT. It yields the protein CASALAGGNTIYF.

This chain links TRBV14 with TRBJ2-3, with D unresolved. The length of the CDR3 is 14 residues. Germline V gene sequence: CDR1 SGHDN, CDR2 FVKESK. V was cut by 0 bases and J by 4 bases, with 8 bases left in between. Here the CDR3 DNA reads TGTGCCAGCAGCCAAGATGGGTTAGCAGATACGCAGTATTTT. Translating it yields CASSQDGLADTQYF.

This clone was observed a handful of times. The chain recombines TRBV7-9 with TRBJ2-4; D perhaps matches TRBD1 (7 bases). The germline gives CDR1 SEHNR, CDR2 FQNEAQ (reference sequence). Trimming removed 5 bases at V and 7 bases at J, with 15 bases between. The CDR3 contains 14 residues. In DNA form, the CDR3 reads TGTGCCAGCAGCCGCGGGCAGGGGGGCAACATTCAGTACTTC. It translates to CASSRGQGGNIQYF. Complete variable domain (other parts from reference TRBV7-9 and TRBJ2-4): DTGVSQNPRHKITKRGQNVTFRCDPISEHNRLYWYRQTLGQGPEFLTYFQNEAQLEKSRLLSDRFSAERPKGSFSTLEIQRTEQGDSAMYLCASSRGQGGNIQYFGAGTRLSVL.

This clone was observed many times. The CDR3 sequence is CASSYQGLLNEQFF. The CDR3 DNA is TGTGCCAGCTCATACCAGGGACTCCTCAATGAGCAGTTCTTC. The chain has TRBV18 and TRBJ2-1; D perhaps matches TRBD2 (6 bases). The CDR3 spans 14 residues. Germline lookup yields CDR1 KGHSH and CDR2 LQKENI. V dropped 5 bases and J dropped 6 bases, with 14 bases sitting between them.

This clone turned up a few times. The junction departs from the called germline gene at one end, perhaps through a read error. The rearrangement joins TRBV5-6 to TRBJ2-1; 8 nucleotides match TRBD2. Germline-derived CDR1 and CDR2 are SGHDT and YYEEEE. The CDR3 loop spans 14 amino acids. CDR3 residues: CASSLRQGSGIGLF. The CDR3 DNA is TGTGCCAGCAGCTTGCGCCAGGGTAGCGGGATAGGTCTCTTC.

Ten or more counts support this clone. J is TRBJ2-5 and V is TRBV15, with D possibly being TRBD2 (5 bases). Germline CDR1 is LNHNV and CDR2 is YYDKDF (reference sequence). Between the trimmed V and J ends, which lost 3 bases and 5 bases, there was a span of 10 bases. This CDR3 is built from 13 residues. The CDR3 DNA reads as TGTGCCACCAGCAGGAGCGGCCTTGAGACCCAGTACTTC. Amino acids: CATSRSGLETQYF.

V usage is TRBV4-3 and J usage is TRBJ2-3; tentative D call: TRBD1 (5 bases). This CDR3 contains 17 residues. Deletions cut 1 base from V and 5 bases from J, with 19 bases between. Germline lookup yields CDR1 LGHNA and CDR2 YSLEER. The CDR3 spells CASSQGVMPGSLDTQYF. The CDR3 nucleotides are TGCGCCAGCAGCCAAGGTGTAATGCCAGGGTCTTTAGATACGCAGTATTTT.

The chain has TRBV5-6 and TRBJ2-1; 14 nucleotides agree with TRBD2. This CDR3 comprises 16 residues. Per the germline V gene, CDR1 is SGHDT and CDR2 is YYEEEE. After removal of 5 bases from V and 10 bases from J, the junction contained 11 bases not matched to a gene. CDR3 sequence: CASRLLTGLAGVEQFF. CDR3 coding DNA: TGTGCCAGCAGATTGTTGACGGGACTAGCGGGAGTGGAGCAGTTCTTC.

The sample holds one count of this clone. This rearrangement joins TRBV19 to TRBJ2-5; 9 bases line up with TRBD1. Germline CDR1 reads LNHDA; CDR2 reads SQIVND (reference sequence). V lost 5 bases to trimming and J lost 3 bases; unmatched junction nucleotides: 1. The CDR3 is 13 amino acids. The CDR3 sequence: CASSRTGEETQYF. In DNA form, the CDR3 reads TGTGCCAGTAGTCGGACAGGGGAAGAGACCCAGTACTTC.

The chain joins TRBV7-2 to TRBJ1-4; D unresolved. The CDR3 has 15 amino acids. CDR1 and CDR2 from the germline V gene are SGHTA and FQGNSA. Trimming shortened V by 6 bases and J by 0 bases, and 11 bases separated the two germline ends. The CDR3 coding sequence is TGTGCCAGCAGGCAGAGTTTTGCAACTAATGAAAAACTGTTTTTT. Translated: CASRQSFATNEKLFF.

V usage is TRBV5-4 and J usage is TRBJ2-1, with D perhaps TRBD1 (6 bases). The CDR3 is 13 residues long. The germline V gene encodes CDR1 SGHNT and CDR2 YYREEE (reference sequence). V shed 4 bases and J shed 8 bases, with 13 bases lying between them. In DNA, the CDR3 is TGTGCCAGCAGCCATTCAGGGGTTTATGAGCAGTTCTTC. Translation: CASSHSGVYEQFF.

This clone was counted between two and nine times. The CDR3 here is CASSVAGAVNEQFF. CDR3 DNA: TGTGCCAGCAGCGTAGCGGGAGCGGTCAATGAGCAGTTCTTC. The chain joins TRBV5-4 to TRBJ2-1; TRBD2 matches 9 bases. Germline CDR1 SGHNT, CDR2 YYREEE (reference sequence). The CDR3 is 14 amino acids. V was clipped by 4 bases and J by 6 bases; unmatched bases: 5. The full variable domain, with the rest looked up from reference TRBV5-4 and TRBJ2-1, is ETGVTQSPTHLIKTRGQQVTLRCSSQSGHNTVSWYQQALGQGPQFIFQYYREEENGRGNFPPRFSGLQFPNYSSELNVNALELDDSALYLCASSVAGAVNEQFFGPGTRLTVL.

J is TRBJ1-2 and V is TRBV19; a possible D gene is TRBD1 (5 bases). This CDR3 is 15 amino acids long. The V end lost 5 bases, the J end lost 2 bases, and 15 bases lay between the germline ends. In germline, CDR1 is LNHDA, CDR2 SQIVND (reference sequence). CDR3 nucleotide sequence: TGTGCCAGTAGTGGGGGGACGGTCACAAACTATGGCTACACCTTC. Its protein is CASSGGTVTNYGYTF.

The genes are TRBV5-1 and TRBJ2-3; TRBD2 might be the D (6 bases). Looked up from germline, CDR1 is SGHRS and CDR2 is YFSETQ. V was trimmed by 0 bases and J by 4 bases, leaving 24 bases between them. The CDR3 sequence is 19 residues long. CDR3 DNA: TGCGCCAGCAGCTTGGGGAGTTTTTCGGCGGGATTCGCGGCAGATACGCAGTATTTT. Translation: CASSLGSFSAGFAADTQYF.

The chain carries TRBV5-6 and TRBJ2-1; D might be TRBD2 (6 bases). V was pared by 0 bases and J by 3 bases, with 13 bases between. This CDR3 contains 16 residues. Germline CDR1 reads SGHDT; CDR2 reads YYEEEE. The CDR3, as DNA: TGTGCCAGCAGCTTGGGTGGCGGGACGGTCTACAATGAGCAGTTCTTC. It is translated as CASSLGGGTVYNEQFF.

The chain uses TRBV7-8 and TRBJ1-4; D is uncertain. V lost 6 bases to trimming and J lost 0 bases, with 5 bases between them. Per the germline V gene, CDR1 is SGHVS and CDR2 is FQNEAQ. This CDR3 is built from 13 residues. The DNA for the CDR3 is TGTGCCAGCAGGCGAGCAACTAATGAAAAACTGTTTTTT. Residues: CASRRATNEKLFF.